The 23 T cell receptor beta chains given below trace back to one sample, sequenced in a study of blood T cell repertoires in COVID-19. Profiled with immunoSEQ multiplex PCR; TCRdb holds only in-frame clones, not every one. The sample lists some 130,000 clones, around 76% occurring once. Sequenced material: peripheral blood. The receptors were sampled from a human donor in a cohort sampled during active COVID-19.

The CDR3 region has the DNA TGCGCCAGCAGCTTCCCCTGGAGCTCTGGGGCCAACGTCCTGACTTTC. It specifies CASSFPWSSGANVLTF. The chain has TRBV5-1 and TRBJ2-6; no definite D call. The germline V and J ends were trimmed by 2 bases and 0 bases, with 9 bases remaining between them. The germline CDR1 and CDR2 sequences are SGHRS and YFSETQ. CDR3 size: 16 residues.

Concerning this clone: The junction and the germline gene differ at one end; a read error may be behind it. Other DNA sequences within the sample encode an identical CDR3. The CDR3 loop reads CASSYSGGRISYEQYF. CDR3 nucleotides: TGTGCCAGCAGTTACTCTGGCGGGCGAATTTCCTACGAGCAATACTTC. The gene calls are TRBV6-5 and TRBJ2-7, with D maybe TRBD2 (5 bases). The CDR3 consists of 16 residues. Per the germline V gene, CDR1 is MNHEY and CDR2 is SVGAGI.

The chain is built from TRBV5-1 and TRBJ1-2, with D maybe TRBD1 (6 bases). Germline V gives CDR1 SGHRS, CDR2 YFSETQ. V was clipped by 3 bases and J by 0 bases, with 21 bases between them. The length of the CDR3 is 18 residues. Written as DNA, the CDR3 is TGCGCCAGCAGCTCTAAAACAGGGTCCCTATCCACTAACTATGGCTACACCTTC. It encodes CASSSKTGSLSTNYGYTF.

With regard to this clone: Other DNA sequences of this sample code for an identical CDR3. This chain uses TRBV28 with TRBJ2-7; 7 positions agree with TRBD1. With 2 bases clipped from V and 2 bases from J, the junction kept 6 bases outside the gene matches. This CDR3 has 15 amino acids. Germline-derived CDR1 and CDR2 are MDHEN and SYDVKM. The CDR3 DNA reads TGTGCCAGCAGTTTAGACCTACAGGGGCCCTACGAGCAGTACTTC. Protein product: CASSLDLQGPYEQYF.

The rearrangement uses TRBV12-3 or TRBV12-4 and TRBJ2-1; tentatively, D is TRBD2 (6 bases). V lost 6 bases, J lost 7 bases, and 10 bases lay in between. The CDR3 consists of 12 residues. Here the CDR3 reads CASSHSGNEQFF. The CDR3, as DNA: TGTGCCAGCAGCCATAGCGGTAATGAGCAGTTCTTC.

The V and J genes are TRBV6-5 and TRBJ2-1, with TRBD2 matching 11 bases. The germline V gene has CDR1 MNHEY and CDR2 SVGAGI. J gave up 8 bases and V 6 bases, and 6 bases lay outside the gene matches. This CDR3 is 14 amino acids long. The CDR3 sequence: CASRTLAGGDEQFF. In DNA form, the CDR3 reads TGTGCCAGCAGAACTTTAGCGGGGGGGGATGAGCAGTTCTTC.

In this sample, this clone turned up once. The chain recombines TRBV7-8 with TRBJ1-4; weak D call: TRBD1 (5 bases). Trimming took 1 base from V and 0 from J, leaving 9 bases between them. The CDR3 runs 16 residues. Germline loops: CDR1 SGHVS, CDR2 FQNEAQ. Here the CDR3 reads CASSLGQGATNEKLFF. CDR3 in DNA: TGTGCCAGCAGCTTAGGGCAGGGCGCAACTAATGAAAAACTGTTTTTT.

The rearrangement joins TRBV4-1 to TRBJ2-5; 11 bases map to TRBD2. Germline values: CDR1 MGHRA, CDR2 YSYEKL. With 4 bases clipped from V and 1 base from J, the junction kept 8 bases outside the gene matches. The CDR3 is 17 residues long. CDR3 DNA: TGCGCCAGCAGCCGGGCTGATAGCGGGGGGGCCCAAGAGACCCAGTACTTC. The encoded protein is CASSRADSGGAQETQYF.

This sequence joins TRBV10-3 and TRBJ2-5; D is possibly TRBD1 (6 bases). The CDR3 extends over 15 amino acids. Trimming cost V 0 bases and J 5 bases, with 13 bases left between them. CDR1 and CDR2 from the germline V gene are ENHRY and SYGVKD. The DNA of the CDR3 is TGTGCCATCAGTGAGTCGAGAACAGGGTGGGAGACCCAGTACTTC. It specifies CAISESRTGWETQYF.

This clone was found once. The J gene is TRBJ2-5, the V gene TRBV5-1; D might be TRBD2 (7 bases). This CDR3 region has 16 residues. CDR1 and CDR2 from the germline V gene are SGHRS and YFSETQ. Trimming took 6 bases from V and 1 from J, leaving 19 bases between them. CDR3 sequence reads: CASTWGGTGAQETQYF. DNA of the CDR3: TGCGCCAGCACCTGGGGGGGCACCGGGGCCCAAGAGACCCAGTACTTC.

The chain has TRBV6-5 and TRBJ1-5; a possible D gene is TRBD1 (6 bases). This CDR3 comprises 16 residues. CDR1 is MNHEY and CDR2 is SVGAGI in the germline V gene. V was trimmed by 4 bases and J by 5 bases, leaving 18 bases between them. The CDR3 nucleotides are TGTGCCAGCAGTTTCCGTACAGGGAAGGGGGATCAGCCCCAGCATTTT. It yields the protein CASSFRTGKGDQPQHF.

V is TRBV6-4 and J is TRBJ2-5; D is possibly TRBD2 (6 bases). The CDR3 has 14 amino acids. Germline CDR1 and CDR2: MRHNA and SNTAGT. V dropped 5 bases and J dropped 3 bases, with 13 bases sitting between them. The CDR3 loop reads CASSPGSLKETQYF. DNA of the CDR3: TGTGCCAGCAGTCCCGGGAGCCTGAAAGAGACCCAGTACTTC.

The rearrangement links TRBV5-1 to TRBJ2-3; 9 bases line up with TRBD2. Germline V gene data show CDR1 as SGHRS and CDR2 as YFSETQ. This CDR3 has 15 residues. The J segment lost 2 bases and the V segment lost 4 bases, leaving 5 bases of the junction unmatched. The chain's CDR3 is CASSIAGALTDTQYF. In nucleotides, the CDR3 is TGCGCCAGCAGCATAGCGGGGGCCCTCACAGATACGCAGTATTTT.

The chain recombines TRBV9 with TRBJ2-3, with a weak D call TRBD2 (6 bases). Germline loops: CDR1 SGDLS, CDR2 YYNGEE. Trimming cost V 9 bases and J 0 bases, with 14 bases left between them. This CDR3 contains 14 residues. CDR3 loop: CAIPLGTSTDTQYF. For the CDR3, the DNA is TGTGCCATCCCCCTCGGGACTAGCACAGATACGCAGTATTTT.

V usage is TRBV10-2 and J usage is TRBJ2-2, with TRBD1 matching over 10 bases. V shed 6 bases and J 5 bases; nucleotides not matched to a gene: 6. This CDR3 is 15 amino acids long. Germline assignment: CDR1 WSHSY and CDR2 SAAADI. The CDR3 sequence: CASRWDRGETGELFF. CDR3 sequence (DNA): TGCGCCAGCAGATGGGACAGGGGAGAAACCGGGGAGCTGTTTTTT.

This clone was found a few times. The V gene is TRBV27, the J gene TRBJ2-7; tentatively, D is TRBD2 (7 bases). Trimming removed 4 bases at V and 11 bases at J, with 15 bases between. The CDR3 totals 12 residues. CDR1 and CDR2 from the germline V gene are MNHEY and SMNVEV (reference sequence). Here the CDR3 reads CASSSGRGLEYF. The CDR3 coding sequence is TGTGCCAGCAGTTCGGGGAGGGGGTTGGAGTACTTC.

The chain joins TRBV5-5 to TRBJ1-1; TRBD1 agrees at 7 bases. The ends lost 4 bases at V and 3 bases at J; junction bases unmatched: 9. This CDR3 is 15 amino acids long. CDR1 is SGHKS and CDR2 is YYEKEE in the germline V gene (reference sequence). The CDR3 loop is CASSPAQGLYTEAFF. For the CDR3, the DNA is TGTGCCAGCAGCCCCGCACAGGGGCTCTACACTGAAGCTTTCTTT.

This chain joins TRBV5-4 and TRBJ1-3; D might be TRBD1 (6 bases). This CDR3 contains 15 residues. Per germline, CDR1 SGHNT and CDR2 YYREEE (reference sequence). Trimming stripped 3 bases from V and 4 bases from J, with 14 bases between. CDR3 residues: CASSSNREPGNTIYF. The CDR3 DNA reads as TGTGCCAGCAGCTCTAACAGGGAACCAGGAAACACCATATATTTT.

This clone came up once. The chain links TRBV21-1 to TRBJ1-4. TRBV21-1 is designated a pseudogene. CDR3 size: 15 residues. The CDR3 nucleotides read TGTGCCAGCAGCAAAGGCGAGTCCCCCGATGAAAAACTGTTTTTT. This gives the protein CASSKGESPDEKLFF.

This chain connects TRBV12-5 to TRBJ2-5, with 7 bases matching TRBD2. Losses at the gene ends were 4 bases for V and 2 bases for J; bases not matched to a gene: 13. Germline CDR1 LGHNT, CDR2 FRNRAP. The CDR3 runs to 17 residues. CDR3 loop: CASGSPGGSGGQETQYF. CDR3 nucleotides: TGTGCTAGTGGTTCGCCCGGGGGGTCGGGGGGACAAGAGACCCAGTACTTC. The entire variable domain, with the rest obtained from reference TRBV12-5 and TRBJ2-5, is as follows: DARVTQTPRHKVTEMGQEVTMRCQPILGHNTVFWYRQTMMQGLELLAYFRNRAPLDDSGMPKDRFSAEMPDATLATLKIQPSEPRDSAVYFCASGSPGGSGGQETQYFGPGTRLLVL.

The CDR3 bases are TGCAGCGTTGAAGAGGCGCCAGGGGGTCTTTACGAGCAGTACTTC. This translates into CSVEEAPGGLYEQYF. The chain combines TRBV29-1 with TRBJ2-7; 7 bases agree with TRBD1. This CDR3 is 15 amino acids long. Per germline, CDR1 SQVTM and CDR2 ANQGSEA. V lost 0 bases and J lost 4; bases outside the gene matches: 9.

Turning to this clone: The same CDR3 is also encoded by other DNA sequences in this sample. The CDR3 region is CASSVGGVNQPQHF. CDR3 DNA: TGTGCCAGCAGCGTAGGGGGCGTGAATCAGCCCCAGCATTTT. The rearrangement links TRBV9 to TRBJ1-5, with D tentatively TRBD1 (5 bases). CDR1 and CDR2 (germline): SGDLS, YYNGEE. Trimming left V 0 bases short and J 4 bases short, with 8 bases between. This CDR3 comprises 14 residues.

The V and J genes are TRBV15 and TRBJ2-7; TRBD1 matches at 7 bases. V lost 7 bases and J lost 0; bases outside the gene matches: 6. From germline, CDR1 is LNHNV and CDR2 YYDKDF (reference sequence). The CDR3 contains 14 residues. The CDR3 spells CATTLDRTSYEQYF. The CDR3 DNA sequence: TGTGCCACCACCTTGGACAGGACCTCCTACGAGCAGTACTTC.